This T cell receptor (beta chain) stems from a study of blood T cells in healthy people across ages. The authors ran a second PCR of roughly 7 to 11 cycles using a sample-barcoded 5' primer and a J-beta primer mix. Researchers report that a template-switch adaptor with 12 random nucleotides tagged each cDNA molecule. TCRdb re-called the 5' RACE reads through MiXCR, storing one row per CDR3 protein. The table shows about 940,000 distinct CDR3 sequences, with about 48% occurring only once. Germline V gene data show CDR1 as SNHLY and CDR2 as FYNNEI. The ends lost 4 bases at V and 5 bases at J; junction bases unmatched: 4. The CDR3 extends over 13 amino acids.

The TCR was taken from a man aged 25 to 40 in good health. The rearrangement uses TRBV2 and TRBJ2-5, with 7 positions matching TRBD1. The source material was blood. This CDR3 reads CASSADRKETQYF. In DNA, the CDR3 is TGTGCCAGCAGTGCGGACAGGAAGGAGACCCAGTACTTC.